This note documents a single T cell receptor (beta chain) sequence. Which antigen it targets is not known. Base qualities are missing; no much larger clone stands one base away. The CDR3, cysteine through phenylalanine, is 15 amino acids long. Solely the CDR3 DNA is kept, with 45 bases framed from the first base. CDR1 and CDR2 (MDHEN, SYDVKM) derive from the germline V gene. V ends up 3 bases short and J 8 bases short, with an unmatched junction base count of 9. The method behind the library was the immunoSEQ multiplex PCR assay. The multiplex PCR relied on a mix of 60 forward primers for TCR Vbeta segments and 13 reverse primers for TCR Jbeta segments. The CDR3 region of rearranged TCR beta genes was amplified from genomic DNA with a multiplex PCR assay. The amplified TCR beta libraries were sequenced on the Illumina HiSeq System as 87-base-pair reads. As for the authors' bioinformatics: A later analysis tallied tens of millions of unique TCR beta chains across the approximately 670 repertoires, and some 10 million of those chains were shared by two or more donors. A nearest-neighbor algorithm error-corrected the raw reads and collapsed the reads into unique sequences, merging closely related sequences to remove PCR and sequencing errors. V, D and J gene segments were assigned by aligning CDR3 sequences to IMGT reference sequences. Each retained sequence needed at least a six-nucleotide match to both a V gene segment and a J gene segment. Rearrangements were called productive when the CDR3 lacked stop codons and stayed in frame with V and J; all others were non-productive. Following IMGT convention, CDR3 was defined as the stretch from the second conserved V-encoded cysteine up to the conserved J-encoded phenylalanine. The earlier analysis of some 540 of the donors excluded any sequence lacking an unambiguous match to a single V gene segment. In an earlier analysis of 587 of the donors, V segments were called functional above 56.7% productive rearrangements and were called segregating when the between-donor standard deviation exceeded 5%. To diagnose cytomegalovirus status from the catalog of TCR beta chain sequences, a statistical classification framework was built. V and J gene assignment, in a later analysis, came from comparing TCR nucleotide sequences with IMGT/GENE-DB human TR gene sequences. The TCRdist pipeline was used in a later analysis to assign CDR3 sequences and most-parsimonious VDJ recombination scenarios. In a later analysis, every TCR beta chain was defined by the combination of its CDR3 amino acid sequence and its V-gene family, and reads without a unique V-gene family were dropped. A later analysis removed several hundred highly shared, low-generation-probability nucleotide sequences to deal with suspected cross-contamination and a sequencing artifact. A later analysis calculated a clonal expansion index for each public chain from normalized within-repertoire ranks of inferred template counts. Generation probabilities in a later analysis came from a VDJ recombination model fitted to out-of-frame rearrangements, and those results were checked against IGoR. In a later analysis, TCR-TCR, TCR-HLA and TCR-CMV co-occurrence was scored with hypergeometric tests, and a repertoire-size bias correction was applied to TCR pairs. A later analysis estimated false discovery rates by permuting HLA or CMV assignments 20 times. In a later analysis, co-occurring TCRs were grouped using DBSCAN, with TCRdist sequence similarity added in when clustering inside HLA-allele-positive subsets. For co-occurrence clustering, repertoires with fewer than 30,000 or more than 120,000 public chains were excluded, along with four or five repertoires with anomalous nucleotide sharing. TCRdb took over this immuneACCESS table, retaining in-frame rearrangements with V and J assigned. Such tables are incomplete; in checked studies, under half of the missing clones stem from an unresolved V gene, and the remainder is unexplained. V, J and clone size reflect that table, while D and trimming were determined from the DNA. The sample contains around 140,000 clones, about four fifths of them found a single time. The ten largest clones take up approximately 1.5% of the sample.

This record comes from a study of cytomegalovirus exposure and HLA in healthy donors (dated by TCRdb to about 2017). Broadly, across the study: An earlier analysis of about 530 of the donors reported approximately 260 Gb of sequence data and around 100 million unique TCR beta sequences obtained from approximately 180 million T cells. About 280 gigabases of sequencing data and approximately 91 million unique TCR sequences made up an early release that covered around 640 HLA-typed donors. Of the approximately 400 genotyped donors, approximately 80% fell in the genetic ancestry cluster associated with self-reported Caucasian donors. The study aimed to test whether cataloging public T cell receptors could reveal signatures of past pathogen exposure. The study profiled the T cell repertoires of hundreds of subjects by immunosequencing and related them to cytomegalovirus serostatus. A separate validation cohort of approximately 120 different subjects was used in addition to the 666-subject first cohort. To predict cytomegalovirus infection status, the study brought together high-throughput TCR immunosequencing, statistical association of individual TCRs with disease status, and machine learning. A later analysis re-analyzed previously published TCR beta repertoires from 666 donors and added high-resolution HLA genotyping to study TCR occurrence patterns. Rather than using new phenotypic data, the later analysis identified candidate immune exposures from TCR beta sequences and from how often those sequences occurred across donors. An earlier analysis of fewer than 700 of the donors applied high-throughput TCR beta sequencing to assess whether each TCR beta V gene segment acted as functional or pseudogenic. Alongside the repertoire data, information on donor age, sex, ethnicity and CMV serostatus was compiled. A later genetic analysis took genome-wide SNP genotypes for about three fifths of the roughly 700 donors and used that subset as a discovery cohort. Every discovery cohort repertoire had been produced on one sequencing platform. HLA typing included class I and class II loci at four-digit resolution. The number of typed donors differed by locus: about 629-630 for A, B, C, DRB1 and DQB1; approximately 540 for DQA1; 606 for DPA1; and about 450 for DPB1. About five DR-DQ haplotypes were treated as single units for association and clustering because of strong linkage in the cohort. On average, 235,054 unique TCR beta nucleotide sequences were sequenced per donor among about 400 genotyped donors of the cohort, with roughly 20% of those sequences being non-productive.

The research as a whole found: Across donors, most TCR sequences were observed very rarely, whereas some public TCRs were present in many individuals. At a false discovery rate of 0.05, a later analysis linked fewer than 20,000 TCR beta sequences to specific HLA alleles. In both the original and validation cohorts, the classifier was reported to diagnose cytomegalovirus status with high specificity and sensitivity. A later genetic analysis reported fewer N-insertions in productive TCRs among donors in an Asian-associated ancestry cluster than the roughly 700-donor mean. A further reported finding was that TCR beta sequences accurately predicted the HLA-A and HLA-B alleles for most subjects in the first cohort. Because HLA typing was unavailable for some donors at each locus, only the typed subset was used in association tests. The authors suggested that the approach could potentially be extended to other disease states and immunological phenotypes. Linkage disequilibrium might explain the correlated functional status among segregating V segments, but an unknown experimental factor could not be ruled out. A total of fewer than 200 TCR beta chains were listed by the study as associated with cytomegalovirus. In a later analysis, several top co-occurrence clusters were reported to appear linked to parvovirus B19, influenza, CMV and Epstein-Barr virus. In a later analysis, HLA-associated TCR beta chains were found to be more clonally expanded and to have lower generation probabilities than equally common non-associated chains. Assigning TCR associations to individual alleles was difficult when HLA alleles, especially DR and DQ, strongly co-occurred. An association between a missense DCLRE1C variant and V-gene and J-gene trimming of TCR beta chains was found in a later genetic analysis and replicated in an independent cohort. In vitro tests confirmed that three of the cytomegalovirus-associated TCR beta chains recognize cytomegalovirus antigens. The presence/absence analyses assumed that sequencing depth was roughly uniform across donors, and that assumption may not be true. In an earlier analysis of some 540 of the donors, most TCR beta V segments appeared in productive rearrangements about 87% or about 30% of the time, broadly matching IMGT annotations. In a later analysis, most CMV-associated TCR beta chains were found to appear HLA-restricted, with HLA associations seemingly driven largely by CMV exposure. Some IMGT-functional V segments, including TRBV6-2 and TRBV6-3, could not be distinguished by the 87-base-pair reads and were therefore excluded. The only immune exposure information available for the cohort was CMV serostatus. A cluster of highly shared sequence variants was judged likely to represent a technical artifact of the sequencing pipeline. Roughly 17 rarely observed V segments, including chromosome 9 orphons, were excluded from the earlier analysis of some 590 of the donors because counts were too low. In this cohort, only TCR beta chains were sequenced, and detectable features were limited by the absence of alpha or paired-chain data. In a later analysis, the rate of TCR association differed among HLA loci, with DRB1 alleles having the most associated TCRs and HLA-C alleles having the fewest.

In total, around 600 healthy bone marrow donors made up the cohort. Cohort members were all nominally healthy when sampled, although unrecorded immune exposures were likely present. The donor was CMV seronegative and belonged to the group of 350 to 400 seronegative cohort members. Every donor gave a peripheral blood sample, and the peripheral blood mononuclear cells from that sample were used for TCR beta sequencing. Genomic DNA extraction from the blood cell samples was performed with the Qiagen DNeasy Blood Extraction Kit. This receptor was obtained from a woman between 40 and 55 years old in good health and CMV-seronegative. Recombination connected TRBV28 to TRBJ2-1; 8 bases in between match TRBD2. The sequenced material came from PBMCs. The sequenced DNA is TGTGCCAGCAGTTTCCCTTCGGGGGGGCAGGATGAGCAGTTCTTC. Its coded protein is CASSFPSGGQDEQFF.